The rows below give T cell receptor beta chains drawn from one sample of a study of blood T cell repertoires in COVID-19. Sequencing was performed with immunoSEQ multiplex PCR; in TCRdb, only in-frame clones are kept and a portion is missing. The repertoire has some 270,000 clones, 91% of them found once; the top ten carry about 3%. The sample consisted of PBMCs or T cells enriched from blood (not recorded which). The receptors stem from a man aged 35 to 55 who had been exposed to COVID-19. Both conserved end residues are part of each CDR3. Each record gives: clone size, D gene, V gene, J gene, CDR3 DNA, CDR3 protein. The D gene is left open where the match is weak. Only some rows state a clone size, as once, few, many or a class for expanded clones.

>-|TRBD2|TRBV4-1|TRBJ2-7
TGCGCCAGCAGCCAAGTTACCGGGCGGGAGAAGTACTTC
CASSQVTGREKYF
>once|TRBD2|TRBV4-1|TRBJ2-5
TGCGCCAGCAGCCAAGGAAAGGCTAGCGGGGCGCAAGAGACCCAGTACTTC
CASSQGKASGAQETQYF
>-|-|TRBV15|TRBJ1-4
TGTGCCACCACGTGGACAGAGGAGAATGAAAAACTGTTTTTT
CATTWTEENEKLFF
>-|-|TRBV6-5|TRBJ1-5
TGTGCCAGCAGTTCGGAGAGGGAAAATCAGCCCCAGCATTTT
CASSSERENQPQHF
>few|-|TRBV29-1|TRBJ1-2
TGCAGCGGCCATGACGTCGGGGAAAACTATGGCTACACCTTC
CSGHDVGENYGYTF
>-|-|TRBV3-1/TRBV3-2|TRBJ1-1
TGTGCCAGCAGCCAAGACGAGGTGGTCGGGACTGAAGCTTTCTTT
CASSQDEVVGTEAFF
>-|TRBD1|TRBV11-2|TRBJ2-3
TGTGCCAGCAGCTTATGGACAGGGGGCTTGACAGATACGCAGTATTTT
CASSLWTGGLTDTQYF
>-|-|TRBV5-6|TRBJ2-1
TGTGCCAGCCAAACCCCCGGGACTTATCCTTACAATGAGCAGTTCTTC
CASQTPGTYPYNEQFF
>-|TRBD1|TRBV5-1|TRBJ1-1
TGCGCCAGCAGTCCCGAACAGGGGGCGCGCTCTGAAGCTTTCTTT
CASSPEQGARSEAFF
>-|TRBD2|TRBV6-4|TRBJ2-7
TGTGCCAGCAGTGAGGTAGCGGGAGCCCCCTACGAGCAGTACTTC
CASSEVAGAPYEQYF
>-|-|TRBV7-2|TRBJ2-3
TGTGCCAGCAGCCCCCACACAGATACGCAGTATTTT
CASSPHTDTQYF
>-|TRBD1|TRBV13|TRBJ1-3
TGTGCCAGCAGCTCCCGGGACAGGGAAGGAAACACCATATATTTT
CASSSRDREGNTIYF
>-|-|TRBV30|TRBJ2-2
TGTGCCTGGAGGCTCGGCACCGGGGAGCTGTTTTTT
CAWRLGTGELFF
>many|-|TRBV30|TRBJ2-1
TGTGCCTCGGGAGAAGGGGACTACAATGAGCAGTTCTTC
CASGEGDYNEQFF
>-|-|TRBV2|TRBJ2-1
TGTGCCAGCAGTCCTGACAATGAGCAGTTCTTC
CASSPDNEQFF
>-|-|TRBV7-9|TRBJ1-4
TGTGCCAGCAGCTTGGGCTGGTCTAATGAAAAACTGTTTTTT
CASSLGWSNEKLFF
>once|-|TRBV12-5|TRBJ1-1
TGTGCTAGTGGTTTGACGAGGGACACTGAAGCTTTCTTT
CASGLTRDTEAFF
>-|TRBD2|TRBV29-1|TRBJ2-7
TGCAGCGTTGTCACTAGCGGGGGGAGCTCCTACGAGCAGTACTTC
CSVVTSGGSSYEQYF
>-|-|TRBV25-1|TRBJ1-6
TGTGCCAGCAGTGAAGCAACTATTGGTCCACCCCTCCACTTT
CASSEATIGPPLHF
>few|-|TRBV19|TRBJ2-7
TGTGCCAGTAGTATATTCCTAGACCCCCGTGGATCCTACGAGCAGTACTTC
CASSIFLDPRGSYEQYF
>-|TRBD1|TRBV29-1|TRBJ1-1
TGCAGCGTCGGACAGGGGAGAACTGAAGCTTTCTTT
CSVGQGRTEAFF
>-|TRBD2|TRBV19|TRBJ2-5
TGTGCCAGTAGTGTGGGACTAGCGGGAGGTTTTCGTAGAGAGACCCAGTACTTC
CASSVGLAGGFRRETQYF
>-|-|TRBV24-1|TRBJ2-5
TGTGCCACCAGTGATTTTTCTCCAGGGAAAGGACAAGAGACCCAGTACTTC
CATSDFSPGKGQETQYF
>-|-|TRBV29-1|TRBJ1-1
TGCAGCGTTGAGAGCGGGGACCCTGAAGCTTTCTTT
CSVESGDPEAFF
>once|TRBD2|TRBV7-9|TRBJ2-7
TGTGCCAGCTCGGGACTAGCGGGAGGGTTGTACGAGCAGTACTTC
CASSGLAGGLYEQYF
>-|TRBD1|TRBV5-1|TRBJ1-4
TGCGCCAGCAGCTACTGGACAGGGGGAGATGAAAAACTGTTTTTT
CASSYWTGGDEKLFF
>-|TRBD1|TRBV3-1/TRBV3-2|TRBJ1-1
TGTGCCAGCAGCCAAGGAAGAGGGGGCTATAAGATGTCTGAAGCTTTCTTT
CASSQGRGGYKMSEAFF
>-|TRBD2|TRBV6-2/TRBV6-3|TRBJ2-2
TGTGCCAGCAGTTACTCGATGAGGCGGGAGGGCTTCACCGGGGAGCTGTTTTTT
CASSYSMRREGFTGELFF
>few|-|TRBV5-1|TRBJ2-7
TGCGCCAGCAGCATCCCGGGGAGGGAGCAGTACTTC
CASSIPGREQYF
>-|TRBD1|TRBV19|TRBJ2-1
TGTGCCAGTACCCGGGACAGGGACCCGTACAATGAGCAGTTCTTC
CASTRDRDPYNEQFF
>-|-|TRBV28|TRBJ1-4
TGTGCCAGCAGCAAACCCAGGCAGGTTAATGAAAAACTGTTTTTT
CASSKPRQVNEKLFF
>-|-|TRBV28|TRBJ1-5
TGTGCCAGCAGTTTAAACGCGGAACACAATCAGCCCCAGCATTTT
CASSLNAEHNQPQHF
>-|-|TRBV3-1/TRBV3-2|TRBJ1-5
TGTGCCAGCAGCCCACAGTATAGCAATCAGCCCCAGCATTTT
CASSPQYSNQPQHF
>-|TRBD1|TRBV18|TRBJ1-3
TGTGCCAGCTCACCAATCGCGCGAATCGGGACAGAGAGCGATAGCTCTGGAAACACCATATATTTT
CASSPIARIGTESDSSGNTIYF
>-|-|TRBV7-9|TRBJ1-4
TGTGCCAGCAGCTCCGGGACAACTAATGAAAAACTGTTTTTT
CASSSGTTNEKLFF
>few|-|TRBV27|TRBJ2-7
TGTGCCAGCAGTTTTCGGGGACAGGGACGGACTAGCGGAGTTTACGAGCAGTACTTC
CASSFRGQGRTSGVYEQYF
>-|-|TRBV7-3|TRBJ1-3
TGTGCCAGCAGCCCCCCGGACAGAAACACCATATATTTT
CASSPPDRNTIYF
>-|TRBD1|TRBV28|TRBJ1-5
TGTGCCAGCAGGGCCGGGACAGGGTCAATTAGCAATCAGCCCCAGCATTTT
CASRAGTGSISNQPQHF
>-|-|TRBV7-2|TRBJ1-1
TGTGCCAGCAGCTTATTCCGGGACACTGAAGCTTTCTTT
CASSLFRDTEAFF
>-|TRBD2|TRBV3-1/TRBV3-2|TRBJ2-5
TGTGCCAGCAGCCAATCTCCCGGGAGGGAGACCCAGTACTTC
CASSQSPGRETQYF
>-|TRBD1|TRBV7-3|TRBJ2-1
TGTGCCAGCAGCTTAAGTGTTGACAGGGAAATGGATGAGCAGTTCTTC
CASSLSVDREMDEQFF
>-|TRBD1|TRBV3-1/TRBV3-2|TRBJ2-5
TGTGCCAGCAGCCAAGCTCTGGGACAGGGACGGGACTCGGAGACCCAGTACTTC
CASSQALGQGRDSETQYF
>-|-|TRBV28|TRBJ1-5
TGTGCCAGCAGCCGACAAATAAATCAGCCCCAGCATTTT
CASSRQINQPQHF
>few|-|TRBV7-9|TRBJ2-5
TGTGCCAGCAGCTTAGAAGTAGCTGGACGCCTCCGACGGGGAGAGACCCAGTACTTC
CASSLEVAGRLRRGETQYF
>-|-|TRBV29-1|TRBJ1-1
TGCAGCGCCTCGGACAGTTTGAACACTGAAGCTTTCTTT
CSASDSLNTEAFF
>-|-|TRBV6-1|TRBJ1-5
TGTGCCAGCAGTGTGGACGGAGGAGGGGTTAGCAATCAGCCCCAGCATTTT
CASSVDGGGVSNQPQHF
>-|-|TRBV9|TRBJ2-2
TGTGCCAGCAGCGTAGAGGCTCGGGATGGGGAGCTGTTTTTT
CASSVEARDGELFF
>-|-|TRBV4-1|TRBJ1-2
TGCGCCAGCAGCCAAGTACAGGGATCCCCTTATGGCTACACCTTC
CASSQVQGSPYGYTF
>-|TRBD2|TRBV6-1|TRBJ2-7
TGTGCCAGCAGTGAAGCGTTTCCCCCAGCGGGAGTCTCCTACGAGCAGTACTTC
CASSEAFPPAGVSYEQYF
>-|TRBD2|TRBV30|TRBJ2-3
TGTGCCTGGTCTCGTGGACTAGCCGGCGATACGCAGTATTTT
CAWSRGLAGDTQYF
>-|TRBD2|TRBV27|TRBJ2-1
TGTGCCAGCAGAGCCGGGACTAGCGGACACAATGAGCAGTTCTTC
CASRAGTSGHNEQFF
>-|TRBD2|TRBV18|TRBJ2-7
TGTGCCAGCTCACCACAGGGACTAGCGGGTACTAGCTCCTACGAGCAGTACTTC
CASSPQGLAGTSSYEQYF
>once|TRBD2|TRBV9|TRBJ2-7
TGTGCCAGCAGCAAAAATACCGGGACTACCTCCTACGAGCAGTACTTC
CASSKNTGTTSYEQYF